The 8 T cell receptor beta chains below all came from one sample that was sequenced in a study of molecular identifiers for immune sequencing clone quantification. Via MiXCR, TCRdb re-called the PCR reads, giving one row per CDR3 protein. The table shows around 470,000 distinct CDR3 sequences, with around 25% occurring only once. The sequencing input was naive CD8+ T cells from blood, with Jurkat cell RNA spiked in. Subset: FACS-sorted CD8+CD4-CCR7+CD45RA+ naive T cells. The receptors here all came from a human donor in good health. Some libraries in this study had Jurkat cell RNA spiked in.

V is TRBV7-2 and J is TRBJ1-1; D is undetermined. This CDR3 spans 14 amino acids. Germline V gene sequence: CDR1 SGHTA, CDR2 FQGNSA. The V gene lost 7 bases and the J gene lost 6 bases, with 18 bases spanning the gap. This chain's CDR3 is CASKDWNDNSEAFF. The CDR3 DNA sequence: TGTGCCAGCAAAGATTGGAATGACAACTCTGAAGCTTTCTTT.

This chain joins TRBV5-6 and TRBJ2-7, with TRBD2 matching 10 bases. Germline-derived CDR1 and CDR2 are SGHDT and YYEEEE. Unmatched junction bases numbered 6, after V lost 0 bases and J lost 6 bases. The CDR3 has 15 residues. This chain's CDR3 is CASSLGTSGHSEQYF. CDR3 nucleotide sequence: TGTGCCAGCAGCTTGGGGACTAGCGGACACTCCGAGCAGTACTTC.

The chain recombines TRBV2 with TRBJ1-3; possibly TRBD1 for D (5 bases). This CDR3 contains 18 residues. Trimming cost V 1 base and J 0 bases, with 16 bases left between them. Germline assignment: CDR1 SNHLY and CDR2 FYNNEI. CDR3 nucleotides: TGTGCCAGCAGTGAAGGTGAGCTCCGGGGCTACTCTGGAAACACCATATATTTT. It specifies CASSEGELRGYSGNTIYF.

This clonotype is a singleton in its sample. Since a much larger clone is just one base distant, this may be a read error. The gene calls are TRBV5-1 and TRBJ2-5, with TRBD2 matching over 7 bases. This CDR3 comprises 15 residues. Germline lookup yields CDR1 SGHRS and CDR2 YFSETQ. The CDR3 DNA reads as TGCGCCAGCAGCTCGTGGTCTAGCGGCCAAGAGGCCCAGTACTTC. The encoded protein is CASSSWSSGQEAQYF.

This chain connects TRBV20-1 to TRBJ2-7, with 7 bases fitting TRBD1. This CDR3 is 13 amino acids long. Germline V CDR1 and CDR2: DFQATT, SNEGSKA (reference sequence). V dropped 4 bases and J dropped 0; count of bases not matched to a gene: 3. CDR3 bases: TGCAGTGCTAAGGGACAGCACTCCTACGAGCAGTACTTC. This sequence encodes CSAKGQHSYEQYF.

The gene calls are TRBV12-3 or TRBV12-4 and TRBJ1-1, with 8 bases lining up with TRBD1. CDR3 length equals 16 residues. J gave up 4 bases and V 2 bases, and 9 bases lay outside the gene matches. CDR3 DNA sequence: TGTGCCAGCAGTTTATCTTGGACAGGGTTGGGCACTGAAGCTTTCTTT. It codes for CASSLSWTGLGTEAFF.

Comments on this clonotype: This may stem from a read error, because a much larger clone lies one nucleotide away. The V call is TRBV15, the J call TRBJ2-3; D remains unclear. The CDR3 spans 20 residues. The germline V gene encodes CDR1 LNHNV and CDR2 YYDKDF (reference sequence). The CDR3 loop reads CAPSRDDSRFIGLSTDTQYF. In DNA, the CDR3 is TGTGCCCCCAGCAGAGATGATTCGCGGTTTATAGGTTTGTCCACAGATACGCAGTATTTT. Based on the CDR3 plus reference TRBV15 and TRBJ2-3, the full variable domain is DAMVIQNPRYQVTQFGKPVTLSCSQTLNHNVMYWYQQKSSQAPKLLFHYYDKDFNNEADTPDNFQSRRPNTSFCFLDIRSPGLGDTAMYLCAPSRDDSRFIGLSTDTQYFGPGTRLTVL.

This clonotype occurred many times. The chain couples TRBV4-3 to TRBJ2-4, with 8 bases matching TRBD2. V gave up 1 base and J gave up 6 bases; unmatched junction bases: 2. This CDR3 is 14 amino acids long. Germline assignment: CDR1 LGHNA and CDR2 YSLEER. Written as DNA, the CDR3 is TGCGCCAGCAGCCAAGCCGGACTAGCAAACATTCAGTACTTC. Amino acid sequence: CASSQAGLANIQYF.